These T cell receptor beta chains were read from a single sample in a study of OX40 agonist ivuxolimab in advanced cancers. The repertoire was sequenced with immunoSEQ multiplex PCR; TCRdb's copy has only in-frame clones and lacks some. Of approximately 61,000 clones in the sample, about 88% were seen once. The sequencing here drew on CD4+ or CD8+ T cells sorted from blood, taken in a trial of the OX40 agonist ivuxolimab. Receptor source: an adult with an advanced solid tumor such as melanoma, head and neck, liver or kidney cancer. Each CDR3 is given with its conserved first and last residue. D genes are given only for firm matches. A row's size may be missing; if present it is once, few, many or a size class.

>TRBD1|TRBJ2-2|TRBV4-2|NA
CASSPTGIGELFF
TGTGCCAGCAGCCCGACAGGGATCGGGGAGCTGTTTTTT
>NA|TRBJ2-3|TRBV28|NA
CASSFLGVAASTDTQYF
TGTGCCAGCAGTTTCCTCGGGGTAGCGGCTAGCACAGATACGCAGTATTTT
>TRBD1|TRBJ1-4|TRBV9|NA
CASSSWDSANEKLFF
TGTGCCAGCAGCTCCTGGGACAGTGCAAATGAAAAACTGTTTTTT
>NA|TRBJ2-5|TRBV10-3|NA
CAISDSFQETQYF
TGTGCCATCAGTGACAGTTTTCAAGAGACCCAGTACTTC
>TRBD2|TRBJ2-1|TRBV7-9|NA
CASSSTASTSGLGYEQFF
TGTGCCAGCAGCTCCACGGCCTCGACTAGCGGGTTAGGGTATGAGCAGTTCTTC
>TRBD1|TRBJ2-2|TRBV10-3|NA
CATRTGPNTGELFF
TGTGCCACCAGGACAGGGCCTAACACCGGGGAGCTGTTTTTT
>TRBD1|TRBJ2-7|TRBV4-1|NA
CASSQTDRGVLGEQYF
TGCGCCAGCAGCCAAACTGACAGGGGGGTATTAGGCGAGCAGTACTTC
>TRBD1|TRBJ1-4|TRBV7-8|NA
CASSLGIGQGGEKLFF
TGTGCCAGCAGCTTAGGGATCGGACAGGGGGGGGAAAAACTGTTTTTT
>NA|TRBJ2-3|TRBV6-1|NA
CASTIREKKDTQYF
TGTGCCAGCACTATCAGGGAGAAGAAAGATACGCAGTATTTT
>TRBD2|TRBJ2-7|TRBV4-2|NA
CASRRTSGDSYEQYF
TGTGCCAGCAGACGGACTAGCGGGGATTCCTACGAGCAGTACTTC
>TRBD1|TRBJ2-5|TRBV6-1|NA
CASSDLLGQGGETQYF
TGTGCCAGCAGTGACTTACTGGGACAGGGGGGCGAGACCCAGTACTTC
>NA|TRBJ2-1|TRBV7-2|few
CASSYTVGEYNEQFF
TGTGCCAGCAGCTACACGGTGGGGGAGTACAATGAGCAGTTCTTC
>TRBD1|TRBJ1-4|TRBV4-3|NA
CASSLSGTGSEKLFF
TGCGCCAGCAGCCTATCCGGGACAGGGAGTGAAAAACTGTTTTTT
>TRBD2|TRBJ2-3|TRBV5-6|NA
CASSFSGSSWADTQYF
TGTGCCAGCAGCTTTAGCGGGAGTAGTTGGGCTGATACGCAGTATTTT
>TRBD2|TRBJ2-3|TRBV6-6|once
CASRRTSGPTDTQYF
TGTGCCAGCAGACGGACTAGCGGGCCAACAGATACGCAGTATTTT
>TRBD2|TRBJ2-5|TRBV7-8|once
CASSLVAGALKTQYF
TGTGCCAGCAGCTTAGTGGCGGGAGCTCTGAAGACCCAGTACTTC
>NA|TRBJ2-2|TRBV29-1|NA
CSVVRNTGELFF
TGCAGCGTTGTGCGGAACACCGGGGAGCTGTTTTTT
>NA|TRBJ2-7|TRBV19|NA
CASSFSGAYEQYF
TGTGCCAGTAGTTTTAGCGGCGCCTACGAGCAGTACTTC
>NA|TRBJ2-7|TRBV7-9|once
CASRGGRESSYEQYF
TGTGCCAGCAGGGGGGGCAGGGAAAGCTCCTACGAGCAGTACTTC
>NA|TRBJ2-1|TRBV27|NA
CASSLGPGLYEQFF
TGTGCCAGCAGTTTAGGGCCCGGGCTCTATGAGCAGTTCTTC
>TRBD2|TRBJ2-1|TRBV4-3|NA
CASSRRTSNEQFF
TGCGCCAGCAGCCGCCGGACTAGCAATGAGCAGTTCTTC
>NA|TRBJ2-7|TRBV6-6|NA
CASSYSNPSSYEQYF
TGTGCCAGCAGTTACTCGAATCCCAGCTCCTACGAGCAGTACTTC
>NA|TRBJ2-7|TRBV4-1|NA
CASSARVAYEQYF
TGCGCCAGCAGCGCCCGGGTTGCTTACGAGCAGTACTTC
>NA|TRBJ2-7|TRBV6-5|NA
CASSYQQGVSEQYF
TGTGCCAGCAGTTACCAACAGGGTGTAAGCGAGCAGTACTTC
>TRBD2|TRBJ2-3|TRBV11-1|once
CASSLAQSLAGAPDTQYF
TGTGCCAGCAGCTTAGCGCAATCTCTAGCGGGAGCCCCAGATACGCAGTATTTT
>TRBD2|TRBJ2-1|TRBV4-3|NA
CASSQDGEGIGYNEQFF
TGCGCCAGCAGCCAAGATGGGGAGGGGATAGGCTACAATGAGCAGTTCTTC
>TRBD1|TRBJ1-1|TRBV28|NA
CASSLPTGVNTEAFF
TGTGCCAGCAGTCTACCGACAGGGGTGAACACTGAAGCTTTCTTT
>NA|TRBJ2-2|TRBV27|NA
CASSLTVAEPTGELFF
TGTGCCAGCAGTTTAACAGTAGCGGAGCCAACCGGGGAGCTGTTTTTT
>NA|TRBJ2-7|TRBV19|once
CASSIGLLGNEQYF
TGTGCCAGTAGTATTGGACTCCTCGGCAACGAGCAGTACTTC
>NA|TRBJ2-5|TRBV5-1|NA
CASSLNKQETQYF
TGCGCCAGCAGCTTGAATAAGCAAGAGACCCAGTACTTC
>TRBD2|TRBJ2-3|TRBV19|NA
CASSSRLAPTDTQYF
TGTGCCAGTAGTTCCCGACTAGCGCCGACAGATACGCAGTATTTT
>NA|TRBJ2-1|TRBV4-3|NA
CASSQDRYGFNEQFF
TGCGCCAGCAGCCAAGATCGGTACGGTTTTAATGAGCAGTTCTTC
>TRBD2|TRBJ2-7|TRBV7-9|NA
CASSLVAGGTHEQYF
TGTGCCAGCAGCTTAGTGGCCGGGGGGACCCACGAGCAGTACTTC
>NA|TRBJ1-2|TRBV10-2|NA
CASRGGLVSYGYTF
TGCGCCAGCAGGGGGGGACTTGTGAGCTATGGCTACACCTTC
>TRBD1|TRBJ2-7|TRBV6-5|NA
CASKRGQGGDEQYF
TGTGCCAGTAAACGGGGACAGGGAGGCGACGAGCAGTACTTC
>NA|TRBJ1-1|TRBV5-6|NA
CASRFGGTAEAFF
TGTGCCAGCAGGTTCGGGGGTACAGCTGAAGCTTTCTTT
>TRBD2|TRBJ2-3|TRBV19|NA
CASGHLSSGGTDTQYF
TGTGCCAGCGGTCATCTGAGTAGCGGGGGCACAGATACGCAGTATTTT
>NA|TRBJ2-5|TRBV28|NA
CASSLTQGIQETQYF
TGTGCCAGCAGTTTAACTCAGGGGATCCAAGAGACCCAGTACTTC
>NA|TRBJ2-3|TRBV19|once
CASSIQGGGGTDTQYF
TGTGCCAGTAGTATACAAGGGGGAGGAGGGACAGATACGCAGTATTTT
>TRBD2|TRBJ2-1|TRBV4-2|NA
CASSQPRLAGDREQFF
TGTGCCAGCAGCCAACCTCGACTAGCGGGAGATCGTGAGCAGTTCTTC
>TRBD1|TRBJ1-3|TRBV5-6|NA
CASSYGTGVAGNTIYF
TGTGCCAGCAGCTACGGGACAGGGGTCGCAGGAAACACCATATATTTT
>TRBD1|TRBJ1-4|TRBV4-1|NA
CASSQDRDRGEKLFF
TGCGCCAGCAGCCAAGACCGGGACAGGGGTGAAAAACTGTTTTTT
>NA|TRBJ1-1|TRBV4-3|few
CASSQDRVGNTEAFF
TGCGCCAGCAGCCAAGATAGGGTCGGGAACACTGAAGCTTTCTTT
>TRBD1|TRBJ2-7|TRBV28|NA
CASRPTQGAPTYEQYF
TGTGCCAGCAGACCGACCCAGGGGGCGCCAACCTACGAGCAGTACTTC
>NA|TRBJ1-4|TRBV7-2|NA
CASSPWSTNEKLFF
TGTGCCAGCAGCCCTTGGTCAACTAATGAAAAACTGTTTTTT
>NA|TRBJ2-7|TRBV5-1|NA
CASSFRAGEQYF
TGCGCCAGCAGCTTCCGGGCTGGCGAGCAGTACTTC
>TRBD2|TRBJ2-3|TRBV9|NA
CASSAAGVSTDTQYF
TGTGCCAGCAGCGCCGCGGGAGTGAGCACAGATACGCAGTATTTT